These 12 T cell receptor beta chains were all obtained from the same sample, sequenced in a study of Ad26.COV2.S vaccination and SARS-CoV-2 variants. Profiling relied on immunoSEQ multiplex PCR, and the TCRdb table lists in-frame clones only, not all of them. The sample has 350,000 to 450,000 clones, roughly four fifths seen once; the top ten hold around 7.3%. Treatment here: around 19 received Ad26.COV2.S at low or high dose, single or two shots; about 5 received placebo; per-sample allocation not given. Sampling occurred on day 63 after the first vaccine or placebo injection. Sequencing was performed on peripheral blood, taken in a trial of Ad26.COV2.S vaccine versus placebo. All receptors derive from a person between 18 and 65 years old who received the Ad26.COV2.S COVID-19 vaccine or a placebo.

The CDR3 DNA reads TGCGCCAGCAGCTACTGGACCGTAGGGGATGAGCAGTTCTTC. It encodes CASSYWTVGDEQFF. This chain connects TRBV4-3 to TRBJ2-1; D is possibly TRBD1 (5 bases). Deletions cut 5 bases from V and 8 bases from J, with 16 bases between. This CDR3 has 14 amino acids. In germline, CDR1 is LGHNA, CDR2 YSLEER.

The chain couples TRBV6-1 to TRBJ2-1, with D hard to call. Germline V gives CDR1 MNHNS, CDR2 SASEGT. Between the trimmed V and J ends, which lost 3 bases and 8 bases, there was a span of 11 bases. This CDR3 is built from 13 residues. This CDR3 reads CASSENGSDEQFF. In DNA form, the CDR3 reads TGTGCCAGCAGTGAGAATGGGTCGGATGAGCAGTTCTTC.

The rearrangement joins TRBV16 to TRBJ1-1; TRBD1 is a possible D gene (5 bases). Deletions cut 0 bases from V and 5 bases from J, with 13 bases between. Germline loops: CDR1 KGHSY, CDR2 FQNENV. The CDR3 is 15 amino acids. This CDR3 is CASSQSAGGITEAFF. Written as DNA, the CDR3 is TGTGCCAGCAGCCAATCTGCGGGGGGAATAACTGAAGCTTTCTTT.

The chain joins TRBV5-1 to TRBJ2-6; D gene unclear. Trimming pared 3 bases from V and 1 base from J, leaving 8 bases between. CDR1 and CDR2 from the germline V gene are SGHRS and YFSETQ. This CDR3 has 15 residues. CDR3 protein: CASSWTPSGANVLTF. In DNA form, the CDR3 reads TGCGCCAGCAGCTGGACCCCTTCTGGGGCCAACGTCCTGACTTTC.

In its sample, this clone was seen once. The genes are TRBV19 and TRBJ1-2; D not certain. This CDR3 region has 13 residues. Trimming pared 9 bases from V and 10 bases from J, leaving 21 bases between. CDR1 and CDR2 from the germline V gene are LNHDA and SQIVND (reference sequence). The CDR3 coding sequence is TGTGCCAGCCGGACGGCAGGATCGTTCCACTACACCTTC. Its translation is CASRTAGSFHYTF.

V gene TRBV7-2 combines with J gene TRBJ2-3; D unclear. The CDR3 extends over 12 amino acids. V gave up 1 base and J gave up 3 bases, with 2 bases separating them. CDR1 is SGHTA, CDR2 FQGNSA, per germline. The CDR3 DNA reads TGTGCCAGCAGCTTAGATACAGATACGCAGTATTTT. Protein product: CASSLDTDTQYF.

V and J are TRBV6-2 or TRBV6-3 and TRBJ1-2, with D tentatively TRBD1 (5 bases). The germline V and J ends were trimmed by 2 bases and 3 bases, with 19 bases remaining between them. CDR1 MNHEY and CDR2 SVGEGT come from the germline V gene. This CDR3 has 17 amino acids. The CDR3 DNA sequence: TGTGCCAGCAGTTACGTCCAGGGACGAGGCGGGGACTATGGCTACACCTTC. Translated, it gives CASSYVQGRGGDYGYTF.

The chain links TRBV3-1 (or the pseudogene TRBV3-2) to TRBJ2-7; no clear D. Trimming cost V 1 base and J 3 bases, with 7 bases left between them. Germline values: CDR1 LGHDT, CDR2 YNNKEL (reference sequence). The CDR3 totals 13 residues. In nucleotides, the CDR3 is TGTGCCAGCAGCCAAGGGGGATACTACGAGCAGTACTTC. Translation: CASSQGGYYEQYF.

This sequence joins TRBV4-1 and TRBJ2-7; tentative D call: TRBD1 (5 bases). CDR3 size: 15 residues. Germline values: CDR1 MGHRA, CDR2 YSYEKL. Trimming removed 3 bases from V and 3 bases from J, with 15 bases in between. CDR3 sequence reads: CASSHPGQARYEQYF. The CDR3 DNA is TGCGCCAGCAGCCATCCCGGACAAGCTCGCTACGAGCAGTACTTC.

This clone appeared a single time. The gene calls are TRBV29-1 and TRBJ2-7, with 8 bases fitting TRBD1. Germline trimming cut 0 bases from V and 0 bases from J; bases unmatched to any gene: 4. Germline V gives CDR1 SQVTM, CDR2 ANQGSEA. CDR3 size: 15 residues. CDR3 nucleotide sequence: TGCAGCGTTGAAGATGGGCAGGGGGCCTCCTACGAGCAGTACTTC. This translates into CSVEDGQGASYEQYF.

The chain is built from TRBV6-2 or TRBV6-3 and TRBJ1-1; the match to TRBD1 covers 7 bases. The V gene's germline CDR1 is MNHEY and CDR2 SVGEGT. The trim removed 6 bases at V and 7 bases at J, leaving 17 bases unmatched. This CDR3 comprises 16 residues. This CDR3 is CASSFTIWTGNFEAFF. As DNA, the CDR3 is TGTGCCAGCAGCTTTACGATCTGGACAGGCAATTTTGAAGCTTTCTTT.

This clone has just one count. The V gene is TRBV5-6, the J gene TRBJ1-2; TRBD1 is a possible D gene (5 bases). Trimming took 5 bases from V and 1 from J, leaving 15 bases between them. This CDR3 has 15 amino acids. The V gene's germline CDR1 is SGHDT and CDR2 YYEEEE. CDR3 residues: CASRRGHHLNYGYTF. The DNA of the CDR3 is TGTGCCAGCAGACGAGGACACCACCTTAACTATGGCTACACCTTC.